Described below is a single TCR beta chain sequence and its context. Its specificity is not known. Repertoires were generated with immunoSEQ multiplex PCR, while TCRdb's copy carries only in-frame clones and drops some. This table holds about 79,000 clones, 91% found once. Germline CDR1 reads SGHRS; CDR2 reads YFSETQ. The CDR3 runs to 18 residues. V was clipped by 4 bases and J by 0 bases; unmatched bases: 9. The data are from a study of OX40 agonist ivuxolimab in advanced cancers. Study results and limitations: Normalized T-cell clonal expansion was also low in some nonresponders.

Anyone with autoimmune disease history or systemic immunosuppression was excluded. The sample in question was CD4+ or CD8+ T cells sorted from blood, obtained in a trial of the OX40 agonist ivuxolimab. The chain uses TRBV5-1 and TRBJ2-1; 11 nucleotides align to TRBD2. This receptor was taken from an adult with an advanced solid tumor such as melanoma, head and neck, liver or kidney cancer. The CDR3 is CASSSPLAGGSSYNEQFF. In DNA, the CDR3 is TGCGCCAGCAGCAGTCCGTTAGCGGGAGGGAGCTCCTACAATGAGCAGTTCTTC.